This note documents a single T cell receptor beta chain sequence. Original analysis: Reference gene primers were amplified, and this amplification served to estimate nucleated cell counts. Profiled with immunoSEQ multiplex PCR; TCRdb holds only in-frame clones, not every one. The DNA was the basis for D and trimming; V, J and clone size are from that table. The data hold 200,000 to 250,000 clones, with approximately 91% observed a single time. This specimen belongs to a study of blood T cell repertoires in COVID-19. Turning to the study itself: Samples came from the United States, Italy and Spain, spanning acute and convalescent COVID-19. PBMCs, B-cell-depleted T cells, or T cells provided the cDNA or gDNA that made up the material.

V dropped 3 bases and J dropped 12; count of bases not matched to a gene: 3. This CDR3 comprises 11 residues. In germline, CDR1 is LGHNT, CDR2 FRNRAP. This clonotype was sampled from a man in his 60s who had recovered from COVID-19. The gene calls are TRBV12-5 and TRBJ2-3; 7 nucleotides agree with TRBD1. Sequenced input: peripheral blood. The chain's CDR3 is CASGLQGPQYF. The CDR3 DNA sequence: TGTGCTAGTGGTTTACAGGGGCCACAGTATTTT. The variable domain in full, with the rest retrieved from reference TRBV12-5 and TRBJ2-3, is DARVTQTPRHKVTEMGQEVTMRCQPILGHNTVFWYRQTMMQGLELLAYFRNRAPLDDSGMPKDRFSAEMPDATLATLKIQPSEPRDSAVYFCASGLQGPQYFGPGTRLTVL.